This T cell receptor beta chain was recorded in a study of blood T cell repertoires in COVID-19. Those who participated ranged in age from roughly 18 to 100 years and resided in 20 to 30 US areas. Cohorts were determined from participant-reported clinical history. What the recovered Cohort 3 donors had was two negative PCRs, clearance, or symptom resolution. This clone appeared a single time. Original processing methods: Researchers report that nucleated cell counts were estimated from reference gene primer amplification. This table comes from immunoSEQ multiplex PCR, and its TCRdb copy is limited to in-frame clones, with some not included. From that table come the V and J calls and clone size; the DNA was used to work out D and trimming. The sample yields about 480,000 clones, around 89% seen once. Trimming shortened V by 3 bases and J by 2 bases, and 14 bases separated the two germline ends. The CDR3 spans 16 residues. Germline CDR1 is LNHDA and CDR2 is SQIVND (reference sequence).

This clonotype was sampled from a woman between 35 and 50 years old who had recovered from COVID-19. Sequenced sample: PBMCs or T cells enriched from blood (not recorded which). The chain joins TRBV19 to TRBJ1-5; D is perhaps TRBD1 (6 bases). CDR3 bases: TGTGCCAGTAGTATGGTTCGGGGGGCGGGCAATCAGCCCCAGCATTTT. This translates into CASSMVRGAGNQPQHF.